The 29 T cell receptor beta chains in this list originate from one sample, sequenced in a study of regulatory T cells in long-lasting Graves disease. Time point defined: newly diagnosed GD, antithyroid drugs for less than 3 months. The TCR library was made from RNA that had been extracted from PBMCs in TRIzol. Arm-PCR with iRepertoire HTBI primers amplified the CDR3 regions for these TCR beta libraries. One entry per CDR3 protein results from TCRdb running MiXCR on the multiplex PCR reads. The sample has under 300,000 distinct CDR3 sequences; over 20% are singletons. Source: peripheral blood mononuclear cells (PBMCs), taken at new diagnosis, from a patient treated with antithyroid drugs. These receptors were collected from a female donor with Graves disease.

This clonotype was recorded at least ten times. The chain combines TRBV20-1 with TRBJ2-3; 9 nucleotides match TRBD1. This CDR3 has 15 residues. Germline assignment: CDR1 DFQATT and CDR2 SNEGSKA (reference sequence). Losses at the gene ends were 4 bases for V and 4 bases for J; bases not matched to a gene: 9. CDR3: CSATTGTGTADTQYF. For the CDR3, the DNA is TGCAGTGCTACCACCGGGACAGGGACCGCAGATACGCAGTATTTT.

Many counts were recorded for this clonotype. The chain employs TRBV7-2 and TRBJ2-2; D assignment may be TRBD1 or TRBD2 (5 bases each). The V gene lost 5 bases and the J gene lost 3 bases, with 10 bases spanning the gap. Germline CDR1 and CDR2: SGHTA and FQGNSA. CDR3 size: 14 residues. This CDR3 is CASSRDGDTGELFF. The DNA of the CDR3 is TGTGCCAGCAGCCGGGACGGAGACACCGGGGAGCTGTTTTTT.

The chain uses TRBV7-6 and TRBJ1-1; TRBD1 agrees at 7 bases. Trimming at V came to 5 bases and at J to 6 bases, leaving 6 bases not matched to a gene. The CDR3 sequence is 13 residues long. The germline V gene encodes CDR1 SGHVS and CDR2 FNYEAQ. CDR3 in DNA: TGTGCCAGCAGCCGGGGACAGACGGCTGAAGCTTTCTTT. Its translation: CASSRGQTAEAFF.

This clonotype was observed many times. The V gene is TRBV27, the J gene TRBJ2-2; D is perhaps TRBD1 or TRBD2 (5 bases each). The V gene lost 4 bases and the J gene lost 6 bases, with 9 bases spanning the gap. This CDR3 spans 13 amino acids. Germline V gene lookup returns CDR1 MNHEY and CDR2 SMNVEV (reference sequence). This CDR3 reads CASSWRGAGELFF. The CDR3 DNA follows: TGTGCCAGCAGTTGGCGAGGGGCCGGGGAGCTGTTTTTT.

There are many counts of this clonotype. The chain joins TRBV6-1 to TRBJ1-2, with D possibly matching TRBD1 (5 bases). Between the trimmed V and J ends, which lost 5 bases and 0 bases, there was a span of 10 bases. CDR3 length: 14 residues. Germline CDR1 reads MNHNS; CDR2 reads SASEGT. DNA of the CDR3: TGTGCCAGCAGTCCCCGACAGTCTAACTATGGCTACACCTTC. This sequence encodes CASSPRQSNYGYTF.

This clonotype was detected ten times or more. The V gene is TRBV11-3, the J gene TRBJ2-3, with TRBD1 matching over 8 bases. With 5 bases clipped from V and 4 bases from J, the junction kept 8 bases outside the gene matches. This CDR3 comprises 15 residues. Germline V lookup: CDR1 SGHNT, CDR2 YENEEA. The CDR3 region has the DNA TGTGCCAGCAGCCGCAGGGGGCTAATCGCAGATACGCAGTATTTT. It specifies CASSRRGLIADTQYF.

The chain links TRBV28 to TRBJ1-1; possibly TRBD1 for D (6 bases). The CDR3 runs to 11 residues. V was cut by 7 bases and J by 11 bases, with 14 bases left in between. Germline V gene lookup returns CDR1 MDHEN and CDR2 SYDVKM. The DNA for the CDR3 is TGTGCCAGCAATACGGAGGGGGGGGCTTTCTTT. It is translated as CASNTEGGAFF.

This clonotype was found many times. This rearrangement joins TRBV29-1 to TRBJ1-1, with TRBD1 identical over 8 bases. CDR1 is SQVTM, CDR2 ANQGSEA, per germline. The ends lost 6 bases at V and 6 bases at J; junction bases unmatched: 6. This CDR3 region has 12 residues. CDR3 in DNA: TGCAGCGTGAACGACAGGGGATCTGAAGCTTTCTTT. It translates to CSVNDRGSEAFF.

This clonotype was detected ten times or more. The chain uses TRBV4-2 and TRBJ2-1; TRBD2 agrees at 11 bases. Trimming took 6 bases from V and 6 from J; bases not matched to a gene: 7. CDR1 and CDR2 from the germline V gene are LGHNA and YNFKEQ. The CDR3 has 15 residues. CDR3 loop: CASRDTSGGLNEQFF. As DNA, the CDR3 is TGTGCCAGCAGGGACACTAGCGGGGGCCTCAATGAGCAGTTCTTC.

This clonotype was seen repeatedly, ten times or more. This rearrangement joins TRBV7-8 to TRBJ2-5; TRBD2 aligns across 8 bases. Germline V gene sequence: CDR1 SGHVS, CDR2 FQNEAQ. Trimming took 5 bases from V and 4 from J; bases not matched to a gene: 6. The CDR3 sequence is 14 residues long. CDR3 nucleotides: TGTGCCAGCAGCCACCTCAGCGGGGGAGAGACCCAGTACTTC. Translated, it gives CASSHLSGGETQYF.

On this clonotype: Only one base separates this from a far larger clonotype, so it likely reflects a read error. The chain uses TRBV7-2 and TRBJ2-7, with a tentative D call TRBD2 (7 bases). The V gene lost 2 bases and the J gene lost 10 bases, with 27 bases spanning the gap. The germline CDR1 and CDR2 sequences are SGHTA and FQGNSA. The length of the CDR3 is 17 residues. This chain's CDR3 is CASSLKSAGAYQEAQYF. In DNA form, the CDR3 reads TGTGCCAGCAGCTTAAAATCGGCGGGGGCCTATCAAGAGGCCCAGTACTTC.

This clonotype has just a few counts. The gene calls are TRBV18 and TRBJ2-1; a possible D gene is TRBD2 (5 bases). Between the trimmed V and J ends, which lost 5 bases and 10 bases, there was a span of 12 bases. This CDR3 is 12 amino acids long. The germline V gene has CDR1 KGHSH and CDR2 LQKENI. Here the CDR3 reads CASSGRLREQFF. CDR3 coding DNA: TGTGCCAGCTCAGGGAGACTTAGGGAGCAGTTCTTC. The full variable domain, with the rest looked up from reference TRBV18 and TRBJ2-1, is NAGVMQNPRHLVRRRGQEARLRCSPMKGHSHVYWYRQLPEEGLKFMVYLQKENIIDESGMPKERFSAEFPKEGPSILRIQQVVRGDSAAYFCASSGRLREQFFGPGTRLTVL.

This clonotype was detected ten times or more. This chain connects TRBV29-1 to TRBJ1-1; D not resolved. The CDR3 is 11 residues long. Looked up from germline, CDR1 is SQVTM and CDR2 is ANQGSEA. V lost 4 bases to trimming and J lost 6 bases, with 9 bases between them. CDR3 loop: CSVVSNAEAFF. The CDR3 nucleotides read TGCAGCGTTGTCAGCAACGCTGAAGCTTTCTTT.

This clonotype was recorded a few times. With a much larger clone just one base away, this may be a read error. This sequence joins TRBV5-1 and TRBJ2-1, with 11 bases that match TRBD2. The CDR3 totals 16 residues. The V gene's germline CDR1 is SGHRS and CDR2 YFSETQ. This chain's CDR3 is CASSLAVAGGLNGQFF. Here the CDR3 DNA reads TGCGCCAGCAGCTTGGCCGTAGCGGGGGGGCTCAATGGGCAGTTCTTC.

On this clonotype: A far larger clone is a single base away, which makes a read error likely. This chain joins TRBV7-2 and TRBJ2-5; D uncertain. Germline V CDR1 and CDR2: SGHTA, FQGNSA. The CDR3 length is 11 residues. V was trimmed by 4 bases and J by 7 bases, leaving 7 bases between them. CDR3 sequence: CASSSTRTQYF. The CDR3 nucleotides are TGTGCCAGCAGCTCGACCCGGACCCAGTACTTC. Based on the CDR3 plus reference TRBV7-2 and TRBJ2-5, the full variable domain is GAGVSQSPSNKVTEKGKDVELRCDPISGHTALYWYRQSLGQGLEFLIYFQGNSAPDKSGLPSDRFSAERTGGSVSTLTIQRTQQEDSAVYLCASSSTRTQYFGPGTRLLVL.

In its sample, this clonotype was seen a few times. The chain carries TRBV2 and TRBJ1-5; unclear D gene. Trimming cost V 11 bases and J 7 bases, with 6 bases left between them. The CDR3 runs to 9 residues. Germline V gives CDR1 SNHLY, CDR2 FYNNEI. The CDR3: CAGGQPQHF. Here the CDR3 DNA reads TGTGCCGGTGGACAGCCCCAGCATTTT.

This clonotype has a handful of counts. J is TRBJ2-6 and V is TRBV5-4, with 7 nucleotides matching TRBD2. V gave up 0 bases and J gave up 0 bases; unmatched junction bases: 9. Germline CDR1 reads SGHNT; CDR2 reads YYREEE (reference sequence). The CDR3 is 19 residues long. The CDR3 DNA sequence: TGTGCCAGCAGCTTGGCTTCTAGCGGAACTAGCTCTGGGGCCAACGTCCTGACTTTC. Amino acid sequence: CASSLASSGTSSGANVLTF.

The V and J genes are TRBV9 and TRBJ2-1; 10 bases are a match to TRBD1. CDR3 length equals 17 residues. The J segment lost 5 bases and the V segment lost 3 bases, leaving 11 bases of the junction unmatched. CDR1 is SGDLS and CDR2 is YYNGEE in the germline V gene. CDR3 DNA: TGTGCCAGCAGCGGCCGGCAGGGGGACAGGGGACACAATGAGCAGTTCTTC. This codes for CASSGRQGDRGHNEQFF.

As regards this clonotype: This likely traces to a read error, being one base from a far larger clone. The chain recombines TRBV7-3 with TRBJ2-5; D may be TRBD2 (6 bases). The germline V gene encodes CDR1 SGHTA and CDR2 FQGTGA. The CDR3 loop spans 14 amino acids. The CDR3 nucleotides are TGTGCCAGCAGGGACGGAGGGTGGGGGAAGACCCGGTACTTC. It specifies CASRDGGWGKTRYF.

In this sample, this clonotype turned up many times. The J gene is TRBJ1-1, the V gene TRBV3-1, with D uncertain. Trimming cost V 3 bases and J 3 bases, with 11 bases left between them. Per germline, CDR1 LGHDT and CDR2 YNNKEL (reference sequence). There are 14 residues in the CDR3. The CDR3 DNA reads as TGTGCCAGCAGCCATGGGGTTATCGACACTGAAGCTTTCTTT. Translating it yields CASSHGVIDTEAFF. The complete variable domain, with remaining parts taken from reference TRBV3-1 and TRBJ1-1, reads DTAVSQTPKYLVTQMGNDKSIKCEQNLGHDTMYWYKQDSKKFLKIMFSYNNKELIINETVPNRFSPKSPDKAHLNLHINSLELGDSAVYFCASSHGVIDTEAFFGQGTRLTVV.

A note on this clonotype: Possible read error: a much larger clone is one base away. The chain uses TRBV7-9 and TRBJ1-1; perhaps TRBD1 as D (6 bases). Trimming cost V 5 bases and J 2 bases, with 12 bases left between them. This CDR3 has 14 residues. Germline V gene lookup returns CDR1 SEHNR and CDR2 FQNEAQ (reference sequence). CDR3: CASSLQGFNTEAFF. The CDR3 DNA is TGTGCCAGCAGCCTACAGGGATTTAACACTGAAGCTTTCTTT.

In the case of this clonotype: This sequence is one base from a far larger clone and is likely a read error. The chain carries TRBV11-1 and TRBJ2-5; 8 positions agree with TRBD2. The CDR3 sequence is 15 residues long. The V gene's germline CDR1 is SGHAT and CDR2 FQDESV (reference sequence). V lost 2 bases to trimming and J lost 11 bases; unmatched junction nucleotides: 13. DNA of the CDR3: TGTGCCAGCAGCTTATCCGGGGGGGTATACAATGAGCAGTACTTC. It encodes CASSLSGGVYNEQYF.

Ten or more counts support this clonotype. J is TRBJ2-7 and V is TRBV18, with 9 bases that match TRBD1. Germline V gene sequence: CDR1 KGHSH, CDR2 LQKENI. Trimming cost V 3 bases and J 5 bases; bases outside gene matches: 5. The CDR3 has 14 amino acids. CDR3: CASSPGTGRNEQYF. The DNA of the CDR3 is TGTGCCAGCTCACCGGGGACAGGGAGGAACGAGCAGTACTTC.

This clonotype was seen repeatedly, ten times or more. The chain employs TRBV5-5 and TRBJ2-5, with 9 nucleotides matching TRBD1. CDR3 length equals 13 residues. V lost 4 bases and J lost 4; bases outside the gene matches: 2. CDR1 SGHKS and CDR2 YYEKEE come from the germline V gene (reference sequence). CDR3 nucleotide sequence: TGTGCCAGCAGCGGGACAGGGTCAGAGACCCAGTACTTC. Residues: CASSGTGSETQYF.

This clonotype was counted ten times or more. The rearrangement uses TRBV7-2 and TRBJ2-1; TRBD2 might be the D (6 bases). Germline V gives CDR1 SGHTA, CDR2 FQGNSA. The V end was cut by 2 bases, the J end by 0 bases, with 17 bases between. The CDR3 contains 18 residues. The CDR3 loop reads CASSLPGFAGSSYNEQFF. CDR3 bases: TGTGCCAGCAGCTTACCGGGGTTTGCGGGGAGCTCCTACAATGAGCAGTTCTTC. The full variable domain, in which reference TRBV7-2 and TRBJ2-1 provide the parts outside the CDR3, is GAGVSQSPSNKVTEKGKDVELRCDPISGHTALYWYRQSLGQGLEFLIYFQGNSAPDKSGLPSDRFSAERTGGSVSTLTIQRTQQEDSAVYLCASSLPGFAGSSYNEQFFGPGTRLTVL.

CDR3 sequence (DNA): TGTGCCAGCAGCTTAGCCCTAGCGGGGGGGATCAGCACAGATACGCAGTATTTT. Translated, it gives CASSLALAGGISTDTQYF. This sequence joins TRBV7-2 and TRBJ2-3; TRBD2 matches at 12 bases. The CDR3 is 18 amino acids. Unmatched junction bases numbered 4, after V lost 0 bases and J lost 0 bases. Germline V gene data show CDR1 as SGHTA and CDR2 as FQGNSA.

The rearrangement joins TRBV20-1 to TRBJ1-4; D is undetermined. CDR1 and CDR2 from the germline V gene are DFQATT and SNEGSKA (reference sequence). The CDR3 loop spans 13 amino acids. V lost 7 bases, J lost 4 bases, and 13 bases lay in between. The CDR3 region is CSVPFELNEKLFF. Written as DNA, the CDR3 is TGCAGTGTCCCTTTCGAACTTAATGAAAAACTGTTTTTT.

The CDR3 coding sequence is TGTGCCAGCAGCTTAGGGGACAGGGGGCATGTCACTGAAGCTTTCTTT. It translates to CASSLGDRGHVTEAFF. The chain couples TRBV11-2 to TRBJ1-1, with TRBD1 matching 12 bases. CDR1 and CDR2 from the germline V gene are SGHAT and FQNNGV. V lost 1 base and J lost 4; bases outside the gene matches: 4. The CDR3 runs to 16 residues.

This chain connects TRBV9 to TRBJ1-4; no clear D. The CDR3 loop spans 15 amino acids. V was pared by 0 bases and J by 5 bases, with 11 bases between. Germline V gives CDR1 SGDLS, CDR2 YYNGEE. The CDR3 loop is CASSVEFGRNEKLFF. CDR3 DNA sequence: TGTGCCAGCAGCGTAGAGTTCGGAAGAAATGAAAAACTGTTTTTT. Full variable domain (remainder filled in from reference TRBV9 and TRBJ1-4): DSGVTQTPKHLITATGQRVTLRCSPRSGDLSVYWYQQSLDQGLQFLIQYYNGEERAKGNILERFSAQQFPDLHSELNLSSLELGDSALYFCASSVEFGRNEKLFFGSGTQLSVL.